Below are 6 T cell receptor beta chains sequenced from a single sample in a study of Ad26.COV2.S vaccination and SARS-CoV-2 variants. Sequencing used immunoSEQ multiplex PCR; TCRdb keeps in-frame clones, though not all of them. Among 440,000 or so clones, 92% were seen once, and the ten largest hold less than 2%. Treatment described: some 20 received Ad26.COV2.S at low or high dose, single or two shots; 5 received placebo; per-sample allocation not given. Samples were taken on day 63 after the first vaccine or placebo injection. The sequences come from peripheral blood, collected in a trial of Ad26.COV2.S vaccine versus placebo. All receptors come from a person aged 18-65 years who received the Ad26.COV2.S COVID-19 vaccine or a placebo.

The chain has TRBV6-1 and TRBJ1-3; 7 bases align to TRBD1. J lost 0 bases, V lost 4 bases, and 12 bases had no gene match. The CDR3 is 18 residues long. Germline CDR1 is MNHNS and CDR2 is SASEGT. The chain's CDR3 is CASSVTTGQRNSGNTIYF. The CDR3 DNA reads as TGTGCCAGCAGTGTAACGACGGGACAGCGGAACTCTGGAAACACCATATATTTT.

CDR3 sequence (DNA): TGCGCCAGCAGTTCCCTGGACGGCCGGAACTATGGCTACACCTTC. Amino acid sequence: CASSSLDGRNYGYTF. V and J are TRBV5-1 and TRBJ1-2; D is uncertain. V lost 5 bases and J 2 bases, leaving 16 bases between the germline ends. Looked up from germline, CDR1 is SGHRS and CDR2 is YFSETQ. The CDR3 totals 15 residues.

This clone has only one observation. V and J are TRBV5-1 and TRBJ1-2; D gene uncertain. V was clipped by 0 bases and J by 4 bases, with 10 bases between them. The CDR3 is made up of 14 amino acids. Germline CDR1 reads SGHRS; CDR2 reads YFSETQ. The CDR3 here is CASSLESASYGYTF. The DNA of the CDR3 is TGCGCCAGCAGCTTGGAGTCCGCATCCTATGGCTACACCTTC.

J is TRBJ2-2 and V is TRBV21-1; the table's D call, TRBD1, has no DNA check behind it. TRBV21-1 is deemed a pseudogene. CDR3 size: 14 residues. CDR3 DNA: TGTGCCAGCAGACAGGGTATGGTCACCGGGGAGCTGTTTTTT. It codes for CASRQGMVTGELFF.

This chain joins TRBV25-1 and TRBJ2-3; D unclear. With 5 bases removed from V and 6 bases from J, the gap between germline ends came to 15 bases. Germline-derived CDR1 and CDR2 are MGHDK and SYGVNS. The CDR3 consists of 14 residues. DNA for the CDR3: TGTGCCAGCAGTCTCGACACGGTCAGGGATACGCAGTATTTT. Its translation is CASSLDTVRDTQYF.

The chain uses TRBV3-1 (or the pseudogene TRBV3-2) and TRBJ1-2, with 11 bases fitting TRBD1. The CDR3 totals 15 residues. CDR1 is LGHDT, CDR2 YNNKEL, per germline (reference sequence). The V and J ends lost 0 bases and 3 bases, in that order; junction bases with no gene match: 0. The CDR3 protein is CASSQEDRGHYGYTF. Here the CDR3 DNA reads TGTGCCAGCAGCCAAGAGGACAGGGGGCACTATGGCTACACCTTC.